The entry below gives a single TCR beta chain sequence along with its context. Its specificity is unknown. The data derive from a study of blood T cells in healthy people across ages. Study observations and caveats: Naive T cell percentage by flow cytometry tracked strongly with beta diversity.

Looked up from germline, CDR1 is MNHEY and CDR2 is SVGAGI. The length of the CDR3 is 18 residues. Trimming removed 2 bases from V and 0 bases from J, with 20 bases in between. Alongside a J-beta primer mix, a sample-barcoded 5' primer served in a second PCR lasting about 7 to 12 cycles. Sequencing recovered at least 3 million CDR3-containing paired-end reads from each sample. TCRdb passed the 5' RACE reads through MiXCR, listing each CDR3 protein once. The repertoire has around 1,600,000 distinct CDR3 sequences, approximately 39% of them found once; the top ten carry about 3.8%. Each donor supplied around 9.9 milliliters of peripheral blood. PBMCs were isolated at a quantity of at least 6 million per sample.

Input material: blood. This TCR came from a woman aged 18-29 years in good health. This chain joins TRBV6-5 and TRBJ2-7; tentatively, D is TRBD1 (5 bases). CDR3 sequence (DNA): TGTGCCAGCAGTTACGCGATTCCCGGTCCAACAGGCTCCTACGAGCAGTACTTC. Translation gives CASSYAIPGPTGSYEQYF.